Shown below are 23 T cell receptor beta chains from a single sample sequenced in a study of identical twins. MiXCR, applied by TCRdb to the 5' RACE reads, yields one record per CDR3 protein. The sample lists some 560,000 distinct CDR3 sequences, roughly 9.9% seen once, with 2.5% to 3.5% in the top ten. This same sample was also part of a study on yellow fever vaccine responses in identical twins.

Sequenced material: PBMCs. The receptors originated from a woman younger than 35 in good health.

This clonotype has a count of ten or more. V is TRBV12-3 or TRBV12-4 and J is TRBJ2-1; no reliable D call. Trimming cost V 3 bases and J 1 base, with 7 bases left between them. This CDR3 is 14 amino acids long. In DNA form, the CDR3 reads TGTGCCAGCAGTTTTGTAGAGTCCTACAATGAGCAGTTCTTC. Translated: CASSFVESYNEQFF.

This clonotype was picked up a small number of times. The chain uses TRBV18 and TRBJ2-3, with TRBD1 identical over 11 bases. CDR3 length equals 16 residues. J was trimmed by 1 base and V by 2 bases; bases with no gene match: 2. Germline V gene sequence: CDR1 KGHSH, CDR2 LQKENI. The CDR3 bases are TGTGCCAGCTCACCAGGGACAGGGGGTGGCACAGATACGCAGTATTTT. Translation gives CASSPGTGGGTDTQYF.

For this clonotype: Mismatch with germline at one junction end may stem from a read error. The chain carries TRBV28 and TRBJ2-5; perhaps D is TRBD1 or TRBD2 (5 bases each). The CDR3 has 16 amino acids. Germline CDR1 is MDHEN and CDR2 is SYDVKM. CDR3 protein: CASSFGWDRAEESQYF. The DNA for the CDR3 is TGTGCCAGCAGTTTTGGGTGGGACCGGGCCGAAGAGAGCCAGTACTTC.

This chain joins TRBV24-1 and TRBJ2-2; TRBD2 agrees at 7 bases. V was clipped by 4 bases and J by 5 bases; unmatched bases: 18. The germline V gene has CDR1 KGHDR and CDR2 SFDVKD. The CDR3 is made up of 19 amino acids. The CDR3 region is CATSDSGGVGDSRTGELFF. Here the CDR3 DNA reads TGTGCCACCAGTGACTCGGGGGGTGTGGGGGATAGCCGAACCGGGGAGCTGTTTTTT.

This chain joins TRBV5-5 and TRBJ1-2, with a weak D call TRBD1 (5 bases). Trimming shortened V by 0 bases and J by 1 base, and 10 bases separated the two germline ends. Germline assignment: CDR1 SGHKS and CDR2 YYEKEE (reference sequence). This CDR3 spans 15 amino acids. The CDR3 DNA reads as TGTGCCAGCAGCTTGGGAACAGACAGTAACTATGGCTACACCTTC. Protein: CASSLGTDSNYGYTF.

This clonotype was seen at least ten times. This rearrangement joins TRBV24-1 to TRBJ1-5; the D gene is possibly TRBD1 (5 bases). Germline V gene lookup returns CDR1 KGHDR and CDR2 SFDVKD. Trimming removed 4 bases at V and 6 bases at J, with 9 bases between. The CDR3 spans 13 residues. The CDR3 DNA is TGTGCCACCAGTGACCGTGGGGCTCAGCCCCAGCATTTT. This codes for CATSDRGAQPQHF.

The table lists this clonotype with a few counts. The CDR3: CASSLTATGNTIYF. The CDR3 DNA reads TGTGCCAGCAGCTTAACGGCGACTGGAAACACCATATATTTT. This chain joins TRBV7-3 and TRBJ1-3; D is uncertain. V was pared by 0 bases and J by 2 bases, with 5 bases between. CDR1 and CDR2 (germline): SGHTA, FQGTGA. There are 14 residues in the CDR3.

This clonotype was seen at least ten times. The V call is TRBV20-1, the J call TRBJ1-1; D uncertain. The CDR3 totals 14 residues. Germline V gives CDR1 DFQATT, CDR2 SNEGSKA (reference sequence). Trimming took 0 bases from V and 5 from J, leaving 13 bases between them. The CDR3 loop is CSARDLGVGTEAFF. The CDR3 DNA sequence: TGCAGTGCTAGAGATCTCGGGGTGGGTACTGAAGCTTTCTTT.

Only a few counts were recorded for this clonotype. A read error may account for a junction end that differs from germline. The chain is built from TRBV20-1 and TRBJ2-7, with D perhaps matching TRBD1 or TRBD2 (5 bases each). CDR1 DFQATT and CDR2 SNEGSKA come from the germline V gene (reference sequence). This CDR3 is built from 11 residues. CDR3 protein: CSAIETGPRSF. CDR3 DNA sequence: TGCAGTGCCATAGAAACGGGGCCCAGGAGCTTC.

The chain recombines TRBV4-1 with TRBJ2-7; D is perhaps TRBD1 (6 bases). This CDR3 comprises 16 residues. Trimming pared 0 bases from V and 5 bases from J, leaving 17 bases between. Germline V gene data show CDR1 as MGHRA and CDR2 as YSYEKL. The CDR3 DNA reads TGCGCCAGCAGCCAAGAGGGGACACGTAGGGGAAACGAGCAGTACTTC. Amino acid sequence: CASSQEGTRRGNEQYF.

The rearrangement joins TRBV20-1 to TRBJ2-5; TRBD1 might be the D (5 bases). Trimming stripped 1 base from V and 0 bases from J, with 9 bases between. Germline V gene data show CDR1 as DFQATT and CDR2 as SNEGSKA (reference sequence). The CDR3 sequence is 14 residues long. CDR3 nucleotides: TGCAGTGCTAGAGGGAAGGACAACCAAGAGACCCAGTACTTC. It encodes CSARGKDNQETQYF.

This clonotype was observed many times. This CDR3 is CASSPGTSYEQYF. DNA of the CDR3: TGTGCCAGCAGCCCCGGGACTAGCTACGAGCAGTACTTC. J is TRBJ2-7 and V is TRBV7-9; 8 bases are shared with TRBD2. Germline CDR1 is SEHNR and CDR2 is FQNEAQ (reference sequence). This CDR3 has 13 amino acids. The V gene end was trimmed by 5 bases and the J gene end by 3 bases; junction bases not matched to a gene: 3.

The chain employs TRBV20-1 and TRBJ1-5, with D hard to call. This CDR3 is built from 14 residues. Germline values: CDR1 DFQATT, CDR2 SNEGSKA (reference sequence). The germline V and J ends were trimmed by 3 bases and 2 bases, with 11 bases remaining between them. The CDR3 nucleotides read TGCAGTGCTAGGTCCTCAGACGGCAATCAGCCCCAGCATTTT. Translation: CSARSSDGNQPQHF.

There are many counts of this clonotype. This sequence joins TRBV28 and TRBJ2-3; 13 nucleotides align to TRBD2. The germline CDR1 and CDR2 sequences are MDHEN and SYDVKM. This CDR3 has 17 amino acids. The V gene end was trimmed by 4 bases and the J gene end by 1 base; junction bases not matched to a gene: 5. This CDR3 reads CASSYGLAGEGTDTQYF. CDR3 DNA sequence: TGTGCCAGCAGTTACGGACTAGCGGGAGAAGGCACAGATACGCAGTATTTT. The entire variable domain, with the rest obtained from reference TRBV28 and TRBJ2-3, is as follows: DVKVTQSSRYLVKRTGEKVFLECVQDMDHENMFWYRQDPGLGLRLIYFSYDVKMKEKGDIPEGYSVSREKKERFSLILESASTNQTSMYLCASSYGLAGEGTDTQYFGPGTRLTVL.

In its sample, this clonotype was seen many times. The CDR3 loop reads CAIRETNPDRSTDTQYF. As DNA, the CDR3 is TGTGCCATCAGAGAGACCAACCCCGACAGAAGCACAGATACGCAGTATTTT. The chain recombines TRBV10-3 with TRBJ2-3; maybe TRBD1 (5 bases). The CDR3 length is 17 residues. Trimming removed 6 bases from V and 0 bases from J, with 19 bases in between. Per the germline V gene, CDR1 is ENHRY and CDR2 is SYGVKD.

The rearrangement links TRBV10-1 to TRBJ2-7, with TRBD1 as a possible D gene (6 bases). Trimming took off 7 bases at V and 8 bases at J, with 24 bases between the two ends. Germline V gene sequence: CDR1 WNHNN, CDR2 SYGVQD (reference sequence). The CDR3 sequence is 15 residues long. CDR3 region: CASTKKGPRGFQQYF. As DNA, the CDR3 is TGCGCCAGCACTAAGAAGGGCCCAAGGGGGTTCCAGCAGTACTTC.

This clonotype was seen repeatedly, ten times or more. The rearrangement uses TRBV20-1 and TRBJ2-1, with 7 bases identical to TRBD1. This CDR3 has 19 residues. Germline CDR1 is DFQATT and CDR2 is SNEGSKA (reference sequence). J was trimmed by 3 bases and V by 0 bases; bases with no gene match: 17. CDR3 sequence: CSARDSGIDRADGYNEQFF. The CDR3 DNA reads as TGCAGTGCTAGAGATTCCGGTATTGACAGGGCGGATGGCTACAATGAGCAGTTCTTC.

In its sample, this clonotype was seen many times. The chain employs TRBV7-2 and TRBJ2-3; 13 nucleotides align to TRBD2. CDR1 is SGHTA and CDR2 is FQGNSA in the germline V gene. V trimming: 5 bases; J trimming: 0 bases; junction bases outside the gene matches: 5. CDR3 length equals 17 residues. CDR3 sequence (DNA): TGTGCCAGCAGCCCGTTGGGACTAGCGGGGAGCACAGATACGCAGTATTTT. Translated: CASSPLGLAGSTDTQYF.

In this sample, this clonotype turned up a few times. The gene calls are TRBV6-1 and TRBJ2-5, with a possible D match to TRBD2 (6 bases). Germline V lookup: CDR1 MNHNS, CDR2 SASEGT. V was shortened by 1 base and J by 7 bases, with 16 bases between the two germline ends. CDR3 length: 15 residues. CDR3: CASSEGGLKAGTQYF. Written as DNA, the CDR3 is TGTGCCAGCAGTGAAGGGGGACTCAAAGCGGGGACCCAGTACTTC.

This clonotype was counted only a few times. In DNA, the CDR3 is TGTGCCAGGAGCCTGGACAGTTACGAGCAGTACTTC. Encoded protein: CARSLDSYEQYF. The rearrangement links TRBV5-6 to TRBJ2-7; D is perhaps TRBD1 (6 bases). From germline, CDR1 is SGHDT and CDR2 YYEEEE. The CDR3 is made up of 12 amino acids. Trimming took off 8 bases at V and 4 bases at J, with 13 bases between the two ends.

This clonotype occurred many times. The V gene is TRBV11-2, the J gene TRBJ2-1, with D possibly called TRBD1 or TRBD2 (5 bases each). This CDR3 has 15 residues. V was trimmed by 5 bases and J by 3 bases, leaving 14 bases between them. In germline, CDR1 is SGHAT, CDR2 FQNNGV. The CDR3 is CASSPEWGNYNEQFF. CDR3 coding DNA: TGTGCCAGCAGCCCGGAATGGGGGAACTACAATGAGCAGTTCTTC.

The table lists this clonotype with many counts. The chain employs TRBV7-8 and TRBJ2-7; TRBD1 matches 7 bases. V trimming: 2 bases; J trimming: 2 bases; junction bases outside the gene matches: 6. The CDR3 totals 15 residues. Germline CDR1 SGHVS, CDR2 FQNEAQ. CDR3 in amino acids: CASSLSGTVTYEQYF. The CDR3 DNA sequence: TGTGCCAGCAGCTTATCCGGGACAGTTACCTACGAGCAGTACTTC.

This chain uses TRBV20-1 with TRBJ2-5; 14 bases agree with TRBD2. Germline CDR1 DFQATT, CDR2 SNEGSKA (reference sequence). The CDR3 consists of 13 residues. V was clipped by 7 bases and J by 5 bases; unmatched bases: 3. CDR3 protein: CSGGLAGAETQYF. Written as DNA, the CDR3 is TGCAGTGGGGGACTAGCGGGAGCCGAGACCCAGTACTTC.